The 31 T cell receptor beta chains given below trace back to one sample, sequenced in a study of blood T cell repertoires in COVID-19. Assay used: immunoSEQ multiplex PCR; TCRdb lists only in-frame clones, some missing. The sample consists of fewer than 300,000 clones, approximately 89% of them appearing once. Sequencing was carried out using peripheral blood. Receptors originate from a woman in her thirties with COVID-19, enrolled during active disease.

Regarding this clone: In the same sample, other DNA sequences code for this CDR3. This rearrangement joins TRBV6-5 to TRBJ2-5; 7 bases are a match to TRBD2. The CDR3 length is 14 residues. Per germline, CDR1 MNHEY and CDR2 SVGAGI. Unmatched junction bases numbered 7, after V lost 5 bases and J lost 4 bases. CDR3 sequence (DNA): TGTGCCAGCAGTCCTTCGGGGGGAGGAGAGACCCAGTACTTC. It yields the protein CASSPSGGGETQYF.

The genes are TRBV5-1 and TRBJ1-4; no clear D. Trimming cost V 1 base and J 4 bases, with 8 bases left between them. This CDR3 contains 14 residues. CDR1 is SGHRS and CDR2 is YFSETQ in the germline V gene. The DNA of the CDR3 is TGCGCCAGCAGCTTGTACCGGGGTAATGAAAAACTGTTTTTT. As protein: CASSLYRGNEKLFF.

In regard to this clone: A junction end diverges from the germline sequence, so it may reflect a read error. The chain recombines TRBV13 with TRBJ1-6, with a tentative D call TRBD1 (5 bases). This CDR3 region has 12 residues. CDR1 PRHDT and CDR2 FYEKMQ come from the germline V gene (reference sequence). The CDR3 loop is CASSRTLSPLHF. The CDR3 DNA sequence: TGTGCCAGCAGCCGGACACTCTCACCCCTTCACTTT. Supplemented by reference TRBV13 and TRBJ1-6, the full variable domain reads AAGVIQSPRHLIKEKRETATLKCYPIPRHDTVYWYQQGPGQDPQFLISFYEKMQSDKGSIPDRFSAQQFSDYHSELNMSSLELGDSALYFCASSRTLSPLHFGNGTRLTVT.

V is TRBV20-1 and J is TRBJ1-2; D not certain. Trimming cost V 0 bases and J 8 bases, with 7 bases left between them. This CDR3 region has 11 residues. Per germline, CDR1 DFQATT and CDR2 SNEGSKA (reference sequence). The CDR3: CSARDGTGYTF. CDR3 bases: TGCAGTGCTAGAGATGGCACAGGCTACACCTTC.

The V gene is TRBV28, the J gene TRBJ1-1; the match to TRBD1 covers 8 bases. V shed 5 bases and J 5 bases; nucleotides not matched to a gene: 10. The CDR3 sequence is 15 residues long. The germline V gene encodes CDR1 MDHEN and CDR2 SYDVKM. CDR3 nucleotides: TGTGCCAGCAGTACCCGGACAGGGCAAAGAACTGAAGCTTTCTTT. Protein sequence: CASSTRTGQRTEAFF.

CDR3: CASRGTGGANTIYF. The CDR3 bases are TGTGCCAGCAGGGGGACAGGGGGCGCGAACACCATATATTTT. This chain connects TRBV6-5 to TRBJ1-3, with 12 bases matching TRBD1. After removal of 6 bases from V and 7 bases from J, the junction contained 4 bases not matched to a gene. CDR3 length equals 14 residues. The germline V gene has CDR1 MNHEY and CDR2 SVGAGI.

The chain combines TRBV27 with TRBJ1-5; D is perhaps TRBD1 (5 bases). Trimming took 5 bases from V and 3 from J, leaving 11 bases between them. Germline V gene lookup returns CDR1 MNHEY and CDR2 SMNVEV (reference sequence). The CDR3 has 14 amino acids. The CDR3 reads CASSDDSPNQPQHF. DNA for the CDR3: TGTGCCAGCAGTGACGACAGCCCCAATCAGCCCCAGCATTTT.

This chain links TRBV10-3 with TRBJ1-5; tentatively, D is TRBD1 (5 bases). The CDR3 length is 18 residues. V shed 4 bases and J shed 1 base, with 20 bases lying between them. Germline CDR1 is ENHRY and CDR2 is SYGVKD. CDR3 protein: CAISGGREGQMSNQPQHF. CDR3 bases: TGTGCCATCAGTGGAGGCAGGGAAGGTCAAATGAGCAATCAGCCCCAGCATTTT.

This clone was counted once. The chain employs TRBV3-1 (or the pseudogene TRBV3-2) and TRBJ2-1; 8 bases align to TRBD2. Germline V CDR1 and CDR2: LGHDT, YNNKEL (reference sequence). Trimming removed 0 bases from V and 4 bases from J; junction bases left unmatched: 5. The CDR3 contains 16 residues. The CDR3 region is CASSQDRGRLYNEQFF. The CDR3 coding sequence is TGTGCCAGCAGCCAAGATCGCGGGAGGCTTTACAATGAGCAGTTCTTC.

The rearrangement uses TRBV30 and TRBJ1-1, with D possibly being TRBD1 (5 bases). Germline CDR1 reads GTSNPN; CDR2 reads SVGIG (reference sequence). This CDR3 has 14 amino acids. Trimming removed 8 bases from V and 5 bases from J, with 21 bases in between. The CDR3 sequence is CAGRGAFMRTEAFF. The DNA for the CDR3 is TGTGCCGGGCGAGGGGCTTTCATGAGAACTGAAGCTTTCTTT.

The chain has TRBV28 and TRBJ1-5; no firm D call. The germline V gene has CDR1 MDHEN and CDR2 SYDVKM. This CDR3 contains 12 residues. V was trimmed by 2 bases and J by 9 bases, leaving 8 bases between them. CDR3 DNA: TGTGCCAGCAGTTTAGGGAGGCTGCCCCAGCATTTT. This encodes CASSLGRLPQHF.

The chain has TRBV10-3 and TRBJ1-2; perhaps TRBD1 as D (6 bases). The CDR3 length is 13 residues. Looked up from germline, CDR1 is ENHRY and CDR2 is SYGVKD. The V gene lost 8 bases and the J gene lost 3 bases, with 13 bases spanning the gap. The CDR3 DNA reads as TGTGCCATCTCCCAGGGGCTTGACTATGGCTACACCTTC. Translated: CAISQGLDYGYTF.

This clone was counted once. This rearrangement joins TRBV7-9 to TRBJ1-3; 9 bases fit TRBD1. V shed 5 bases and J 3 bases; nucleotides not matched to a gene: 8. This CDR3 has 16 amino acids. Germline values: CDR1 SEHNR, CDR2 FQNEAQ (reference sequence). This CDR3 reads CASSLQQGAFGNTIYF. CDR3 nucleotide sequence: TGTGCCAGCAGCCTCCAACAGGGGGCTTTTGGAAACACCATATATTTT.

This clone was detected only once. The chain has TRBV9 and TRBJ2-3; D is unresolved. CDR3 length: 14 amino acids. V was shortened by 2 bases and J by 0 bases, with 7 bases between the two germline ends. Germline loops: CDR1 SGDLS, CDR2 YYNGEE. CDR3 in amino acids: CASSVFGSTDTQYF. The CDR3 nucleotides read TGTGCCAGCAGCGTCTTCGGGAGCACAGATACGCAGTATTTT.

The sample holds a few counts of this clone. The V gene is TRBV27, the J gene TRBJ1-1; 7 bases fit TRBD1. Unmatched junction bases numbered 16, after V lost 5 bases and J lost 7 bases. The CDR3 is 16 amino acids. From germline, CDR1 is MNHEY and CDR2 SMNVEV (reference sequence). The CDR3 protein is CASSPNTGVGFGEAFF. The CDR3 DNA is TGTGCCAGCAGTCCCAATACAGGGGTCGGATTTGGTGAAGCTTTCTTT.

DNA of the CDR3: TGTGCCAGTAGTATAGAAGGGTCAGGGTATGGCTACACCTTC. Translation gives CASSIEGSGYGYTF. The chain joins TRBV19 to TRBJ1-2; D may be TRBD1 (5 bases). There are 14 residues in the CDR3. Germline CDR1 LNHDA, CDR2 SQIVND (reference sequence). The V gene lost 0 bases and the J gene lost 5 bases, with 10 bases spanning the gap.

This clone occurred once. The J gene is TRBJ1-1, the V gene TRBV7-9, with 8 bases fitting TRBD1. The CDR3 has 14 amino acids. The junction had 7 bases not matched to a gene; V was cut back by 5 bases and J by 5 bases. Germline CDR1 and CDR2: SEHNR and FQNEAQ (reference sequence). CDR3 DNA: TGTGCCAGCAGCAGGACAGGGAGTAGTACTGAAGCTTTCTTT. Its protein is CASSRTGSSTEAFF.

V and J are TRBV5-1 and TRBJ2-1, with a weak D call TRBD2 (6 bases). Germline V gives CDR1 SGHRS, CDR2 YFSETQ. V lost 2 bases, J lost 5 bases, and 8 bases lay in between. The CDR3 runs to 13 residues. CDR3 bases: TGCGCCAGCAGCTTTCTAGCGCACAATGAGCAGTTCTTC. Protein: CASSFLAHNEQFF.

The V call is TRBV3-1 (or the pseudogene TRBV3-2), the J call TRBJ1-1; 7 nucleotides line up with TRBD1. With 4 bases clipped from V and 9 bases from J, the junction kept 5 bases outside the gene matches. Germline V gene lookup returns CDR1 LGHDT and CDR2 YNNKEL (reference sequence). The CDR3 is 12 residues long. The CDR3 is CASSPTGLQAFF. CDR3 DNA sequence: TGTGCCAGCAGCCCGACAGGGTTACAAGCTTTCTTT.

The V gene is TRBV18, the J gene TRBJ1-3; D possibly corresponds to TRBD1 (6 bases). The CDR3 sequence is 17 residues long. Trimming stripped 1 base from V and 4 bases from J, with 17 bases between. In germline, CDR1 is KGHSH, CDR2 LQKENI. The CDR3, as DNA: TGTGCCAGCTCACCACAGCAGGGGTCCGCTGCGGGAAACACCATATATTTT. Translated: CASSPQQGSAAGNTIYF.

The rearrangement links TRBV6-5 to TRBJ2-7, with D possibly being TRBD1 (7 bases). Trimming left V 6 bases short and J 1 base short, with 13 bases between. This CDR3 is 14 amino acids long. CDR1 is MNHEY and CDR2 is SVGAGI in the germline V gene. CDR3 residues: CASRRDRLSYEQYF. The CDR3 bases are TGTGCCAGCAGGCGGGACAGACTTTCCTACGAGCAGTACTTC.

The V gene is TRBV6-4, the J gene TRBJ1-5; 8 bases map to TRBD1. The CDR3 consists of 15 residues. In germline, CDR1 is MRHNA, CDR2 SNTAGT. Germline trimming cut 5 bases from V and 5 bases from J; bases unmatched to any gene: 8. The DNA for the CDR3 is TGTGCCAGCAGTTTAACAGGGGGTAGGGATCAGCCCCAGCATTTT. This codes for CASSLTGGRDQPQHF.

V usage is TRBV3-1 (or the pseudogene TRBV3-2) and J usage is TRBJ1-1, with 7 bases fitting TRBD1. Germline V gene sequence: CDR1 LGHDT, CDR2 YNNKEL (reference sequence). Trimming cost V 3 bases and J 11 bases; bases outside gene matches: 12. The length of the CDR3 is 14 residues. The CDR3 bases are TGTGCCAGCAGCCACCTCAAGGACAGGTCGGGGGCTTTCTTT. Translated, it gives CASSHLKDRSGAFF.

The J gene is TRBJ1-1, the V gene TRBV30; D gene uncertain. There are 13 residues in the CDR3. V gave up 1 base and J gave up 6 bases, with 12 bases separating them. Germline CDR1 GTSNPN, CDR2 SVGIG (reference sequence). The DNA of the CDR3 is TGTGCCTGGAGTGGAGAGGTTATCCCTGAAGCTTTCTTT. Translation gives CAWSGEVIPEAFF.

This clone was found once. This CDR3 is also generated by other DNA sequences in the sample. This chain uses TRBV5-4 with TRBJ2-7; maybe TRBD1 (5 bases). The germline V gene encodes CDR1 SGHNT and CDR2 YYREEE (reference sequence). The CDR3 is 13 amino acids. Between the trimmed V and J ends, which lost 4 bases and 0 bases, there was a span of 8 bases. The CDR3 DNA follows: TGTGCCAGCAGCCCCACAGGCTCCTACGAGCAGTACTTC. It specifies CASSPTGSYEQYF.

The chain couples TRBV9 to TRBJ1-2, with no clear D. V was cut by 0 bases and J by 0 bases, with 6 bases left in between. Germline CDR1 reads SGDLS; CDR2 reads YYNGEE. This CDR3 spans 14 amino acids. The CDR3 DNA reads TGTGCCAGCAGCGTAGGACTAGCTAACTATGGCTACACCTTC. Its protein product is CASSVGLANYGYTF.

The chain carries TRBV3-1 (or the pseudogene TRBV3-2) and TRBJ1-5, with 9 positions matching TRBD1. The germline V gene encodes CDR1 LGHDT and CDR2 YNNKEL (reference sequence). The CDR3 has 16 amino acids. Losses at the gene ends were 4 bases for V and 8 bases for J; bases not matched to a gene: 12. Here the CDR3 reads CASSPSGTGSREPQHF. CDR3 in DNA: TGTGCCAGCAGCCCCTCCGGGACAGGGAGTAGAGAGCCCCAGCATTTT.

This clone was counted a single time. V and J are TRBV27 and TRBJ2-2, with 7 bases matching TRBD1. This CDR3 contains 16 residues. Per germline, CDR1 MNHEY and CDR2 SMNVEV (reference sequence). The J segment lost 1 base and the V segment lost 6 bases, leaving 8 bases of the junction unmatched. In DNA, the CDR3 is TGTGCCAGCAGCAAAAAGGGGGCGGAGAACACCGGGGAGCTGTTTTTT. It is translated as CASSKKGAENTGELFF.

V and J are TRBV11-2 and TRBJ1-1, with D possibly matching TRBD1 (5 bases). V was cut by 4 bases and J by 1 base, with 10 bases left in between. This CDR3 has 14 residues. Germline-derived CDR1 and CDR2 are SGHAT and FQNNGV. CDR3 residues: CASSSSQGNTEAFF. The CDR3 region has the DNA TGTGCCAGCAGCTCCTCTCAGGGGAACACTGAAGCTTTCTTT.

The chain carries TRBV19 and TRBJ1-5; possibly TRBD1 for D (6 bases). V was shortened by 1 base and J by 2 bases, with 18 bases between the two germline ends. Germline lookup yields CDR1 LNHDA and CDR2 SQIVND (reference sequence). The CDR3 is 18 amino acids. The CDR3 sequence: CASSIAQINPGGNQPQHF. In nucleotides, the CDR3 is TGTGCCAGTAGTATAGCCCAGATAAATCCAGGGGGCAATCAGCCCCAGCATTTT.

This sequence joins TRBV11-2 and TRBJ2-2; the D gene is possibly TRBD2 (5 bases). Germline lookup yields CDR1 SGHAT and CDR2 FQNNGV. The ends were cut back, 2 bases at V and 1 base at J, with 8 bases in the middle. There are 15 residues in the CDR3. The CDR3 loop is CASSLILGNTGELFF. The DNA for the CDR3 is TGTGCCAGCAGCTTAATACTAGGGAACACCGGGGAGCTGTTTTTT.